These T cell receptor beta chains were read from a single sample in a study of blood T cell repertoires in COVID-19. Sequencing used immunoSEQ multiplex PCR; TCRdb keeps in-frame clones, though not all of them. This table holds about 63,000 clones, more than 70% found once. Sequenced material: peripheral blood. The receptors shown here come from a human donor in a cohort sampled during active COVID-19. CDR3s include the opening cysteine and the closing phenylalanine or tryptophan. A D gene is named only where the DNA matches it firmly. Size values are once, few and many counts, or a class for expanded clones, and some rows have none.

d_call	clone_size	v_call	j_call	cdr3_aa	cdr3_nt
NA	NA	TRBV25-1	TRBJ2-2	CASSEFYGDTGELFF	TGTGCCAGCAGTGAATTTTACGGCGACACTGGGGAGCTGTTTTTT
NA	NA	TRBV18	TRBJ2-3	CASSPGRLASTDTQYF	TGTGCCAGCTCACCAGGGCGCTTGGCGAGCACAGATACGCAGTATTTT
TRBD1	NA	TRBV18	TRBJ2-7	CASSPYEGQGYEQYF	TGTGCCAGCTCACCCTACGAAGGACAGGGATACGAGCAGTACTTC
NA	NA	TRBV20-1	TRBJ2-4	CSAEGGGIQYF	TGCAGTGCTGAAGGGGGGGGGATTCAGTACTTC
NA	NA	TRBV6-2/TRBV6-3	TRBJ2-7	CASSYSRHEQYF	TGTGCCAGCAGTTACTCCCGTCACGAGCAGTACTTC
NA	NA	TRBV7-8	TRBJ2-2	CASSLAGWLTGELFF	TGTGCCAGCAGCTTGGCAGGGTGGTTGACCGGGGAGCTGTTTTTT
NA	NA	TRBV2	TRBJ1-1	CASSEAAGDTEAFF	TGTGCCAGCAGTGAAGCAGCCGGGGACACTGAAGCTTTCTTT
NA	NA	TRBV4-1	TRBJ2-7	CASSQAGVGYEQYF	TGCGCCAGCAGCCAAGCGGGAGTGGGGTACGAGCAGTACTTC
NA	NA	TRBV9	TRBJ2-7	CASSTMPSGVEQYF	TGTGCCAGCAGCACCATGCCGTCGGGGGTCGAGCAGTACTTC
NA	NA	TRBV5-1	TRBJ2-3	CASSLGGVKDTQYF	TGCGCCAGCAGCTTGGGGGGGGTTAAAGATACGCAGTATTTT
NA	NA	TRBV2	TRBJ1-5	CASSEAGGLQPQHF	TGTGCCAGCAGTGAAGCTGGAGGGCTCCAGCCCCAGCATTTT
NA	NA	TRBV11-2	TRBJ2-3	CASSLETGEYADTQYF	TGTGCCAGCAGCTTAGAGACGGGAGAGTATGCAGATACGCAGTATTTT
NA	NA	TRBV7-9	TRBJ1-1	CASSFTVYTEAFF	TGTGCCAGCAGCTTCACAGTTTACACTGAAGCTTTCTTT
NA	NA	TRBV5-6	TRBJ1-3	CASSLVGSGYSGNTIYF	TGTGCCAGCAGCTTGGTAGGATCGGGTTACTCTGGAAACACCATATATTTT
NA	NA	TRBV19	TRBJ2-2	CASSIRLMQANTGELFF	TGTGCCAGTAGTATCCGGTTAATGCAAGCGAACACCGGGGAGCTGTTTTTT
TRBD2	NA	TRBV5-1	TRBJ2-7	CASSSSTSGGYYEQYF	TGCGCCAGCAGCTCCTCGACTAGCGGGGGATACTACGAGCAGTACTTC
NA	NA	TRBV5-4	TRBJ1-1	CASSLAFRAANTEAFF	TGTGCCAGCAGCCTGGCGTTCAGGGCCGCGAACACTGAAGCTTTCTTT
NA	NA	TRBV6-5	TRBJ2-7	CASSYSKGRSSYEQYF	TGTGCCAGCAGTTACTCGAAGGGGCGTAGCTCCTACGAGCAGTACTTC
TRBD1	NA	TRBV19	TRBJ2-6	CASSTRQGPGANVLTF	TGTGCCAGTAGTACCCGACAGGGCCCAGGGGCCAACGTCCTGACTTTC
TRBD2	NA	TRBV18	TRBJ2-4	CASSPFTSGGKNIQYF	TGTGCCAGCTCACCATTCACTAGCGGGGGAAAAAACATTCAGTACTTC
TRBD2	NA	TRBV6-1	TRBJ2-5	CATSKAGTSGQETQYF	TGTGCCACCAGTAAAGCCGGGACTAGCGGACAAGAGACCCAGTACTTC
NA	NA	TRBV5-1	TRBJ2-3	CASSLAPGEGTDTQYF	TGCGCCAGCAGCTTGGCCCCGGGGGAGGGCACAGATACGCAGTATTTT
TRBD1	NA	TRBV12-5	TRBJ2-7	CASGLVQRDRVIEQYF	TGTGCTAGTGGTTTGGTACAGAGGGACAGGGTCATCGAGCAGTACTTC
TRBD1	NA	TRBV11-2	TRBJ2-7	CASSNRQGYEQYF	TGTGCCAGCAGCAACCGACAGGGCTACGAGCAGTACTTC
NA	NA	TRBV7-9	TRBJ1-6	CAIDSSYNSPLHF	TGTGCCATCGACAGCTCCTATAATTCACCCCTCCACTTT
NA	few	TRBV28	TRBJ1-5	CASTHGTPSNQPQHF	TGTGCCAGCACCCACGGGACACCTAGCAATCAGCCCCAGCATTTT
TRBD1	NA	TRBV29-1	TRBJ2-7	CSVDRTGGSYEQYF	TGCAGCGTTGATCGGACAGGGGGCTCCTACGAGCAGTACTTC
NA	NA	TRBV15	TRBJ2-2	CATSRGASANTGELFF	TGTGCCACCAGCAGAGGAGCTTCCGCGAACACCGGGGAGCTGTTTTTT
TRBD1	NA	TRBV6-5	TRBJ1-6	CASSYSTGAANSPLHF	TGTGCCAGCAGTTACTCGACAGGGGCTGCCAATTCACCCCTCCACTTT
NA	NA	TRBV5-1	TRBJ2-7	CASRSALSLIYEQYF	TGCGCCAGCAGGTCAGCTCTTAGCCTGATCTACGAGCAGTACTTC
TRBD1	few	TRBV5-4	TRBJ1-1	CASSSPTGGNTEAFF	TGTGCCAGCAGCTCCCCGACAGGGGGTAACACTGAAGCTTTCTTT
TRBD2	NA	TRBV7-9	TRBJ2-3	CASSFGTSEDTQYF	TGTGCCAGCAGCTTTGGGACTAGCGAGGATACGCAGTATTTT
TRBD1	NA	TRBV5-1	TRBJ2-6	CASSLTGDRASGANVLTF	TGCGCCAGCAGCTTGACCGGGGACAGGGCCTCTGGGGCCAACGTCCTGACTTTC